This TCR beta chain was identified during a study of OX40 agonist ivuxolimab in advanced cancers. Turning to the study itself: There were three patients with partial responses, one having hepatocellular carcinoma and two cutaneous melanoma. Study-wide findings and caveats: Dosing at 0.1 to 3.0 mg/kg was accompanied by clonal expansion of CD4+ and CD8+ blood T cells by week 6. Relative to CD4+ cells, CD8+ T cells on average had more expanded clones.

A history of autoimmune disease or systemic immunosuppression excluded patients. Sequencing used immunoSEQ multiplex PCR; TCRdb keeps in-frame clones, though not all of them. The repertoire includes more than 11,000 clones, around 84% of them detected once, and roughly 19% sits in the top ten. V was clipped by 3 bases and J by 1 base; unmatched bases: 4. The CDR3 spans 15 residues. Per the germline V gene, CDR1 is SGDLS and CDR2 is YYNGEE. With respect to this clone: Its antigen is undetermined.

The clonotype originates from an adult with an advanced solid tumor such as melanoma, head and neck, liver or kidney cancer. The source was CD4+ or CD8+ T cells sorted from blood, collected in a trial of the OX40 agonist ivuxolimab. J is TRBJ2-7 and V is TRBV9, with 10 positions matching TRBD2. The CDR3 reads CASSGSSGSSYEQYF. The CDR3 region has the DNA TGTGCCAGCAGCGGATCTAGCGGGAGTTCCTACGAGCAGTACTTC.